Listed below are T cell receptor beta chains from one sample, sequenced in a study of metastatic and nonmetastatic thyroid tumors. With MiXCR, TCRdb reprocessed the PCR reads. The sample has 25,000 to 35,000 clones; 4% to 5% are singletons. The sample was blood. The receptors originated from a female donor with papillary thyroid cancer or a benign thyroid nodule (not recorded which). Some clones in this sample may be carry-over from other donors' samples. Each CDR3 is given with its conserved first and last residue. A D gene is named only where the DNA matches it firmly. Where a row states a size, it is once, few, many or the class of an expanded clone; other rows omit it.

>TRBV7-3|NA|NA|TRBJ2-2
TGTGCCAGCAGCCGTTCGAACACCGGGGAGCTGTTTTTT
CASSRSNTGELFF
>TRBV12-3/TRBV12-4|NA|many|TRBJ2-1
TGTGCCAGCAGCCATTGGACAGAACAGGACAATGAGCAGTTCTTC
CASSHWTEQDNEQFF
>TRBV19|TRBD1|medium-sized|TRBJ2-3
TGTGCCAGCAAAGCCGGGACAGCCAGCACAGATACGCAGTATTTT
CASKAGTASTDTQYF
>TRBV6-1|NA|NA|TRBJ2-6
TGTGCCAGCAGTCCCCGGGGTGGCGCTGGGGCCAACGTCCTGACTTTC
CASSPRGGAGANVLTF
>TRBV24-1|TRBD1|few|TRBJ2-3
TGTGCCACCAGTGATTTGGTCTCGGACAGGGGAGAAGGAGATACGCAGTATTTT
CATSDLVSDRGEGDTQYF
>TRBV2|TRBD2|few|TRBJ2-7
TGTGCCAGCAGCGACTGGGACTACTCCTACGAGCAGTACTTC
CASSDWDYSYEQYF
>TRBV20-1|TRBD1|many|TRBJ1-1
TGCAGTGCTAGATTCCGGGACAGGGCTGAAGCTTTCTTT
CSARFRDRAEAFF
>TRBV4-1|NA|many|TRBJ1-4
TGCGCCAGCAGCCAAGAAACACCCAAATCCGGCAGGGTAACGACTAATGAAAAACTGTTTTTT
CASSQETPKSGRVTTNEKLFF
>TRBV5-6|TRBD1|many|TRBJ2-4
TGTGCCAGCAGCTTGAGACAGGGGGTTGGCAAAAACATTCAGTACTTC
CASSLRQGVGKNIQYF
>TRBV28|NA|NA|TRBJ2-1
TGTGCCAGCACCTCGACATGTATGATGATGATGAATGAGCAGTTCTTC
CASTSTCMMMMNEQFF